The 27 T cell receptor beta chains below were found in one sample sequenced in a study of blood T cells in healthy people across ages. Through a sample-barcoded 5' primer and a J-beta primer mix, a second PCR was run for roughly 7 to 12 cycles. One entry per CDR3 protein, called by TCRdb with MiXCR from the 5' RACE reads. Found here are over a million distinct CDR3 sequences, more than 35% of them singletons; the top ten hold approximately 20%. Specimen: blood. The receptors shown here come from a woman aged 55 to 70 in good health.

Comment on this clonotype: A read error may produce the germline difference seen at one junction end. The rearrangement uses TRBV12-3 or TRBV12-4 and TRBJ2-3, with 9 bases identical to TRBD2. The CDR3 totals 16 residues. The CDR3 region is CASSPISGSPTGTQYF. CDR3 nucleotides: TGTGCCAGCAGTCCGATTAGCGGGAGTCCCACAGGTACGCAGTATTTT.

This clonotype was detected only a few times. The chain employs TRBV7-2 and TRBJ1-2; a weak D match, TRBD1 (6 bases). V was shortened by 5 bases and J by 3 bases, with 16 bases between the two germline ends. Looked up from germline, CDR1 is SGHTA and CDR2 is FQGNSA. The length of the CDR3 is 15 residues. The CDR3 loop is CASSVSGQSHYGYTF. The CDR3 DNA reads TGTGCCAGCAGCGTGTCTGGACAGTCGCACTATGGCTACACCTTC.

This sequence joins TRBV4-2 and TRBJ2-3; D not resolved. Germline V gene data show CDR1 as LGHNA and CDR2 as YNFKEQ. CDR3 length: 16 amino acids. V lost 3 bases, J lost 0 bases, and 13 bases lay in between. Here the CDR3 reads CASSHSADPSTDTQYF. The CDR3 DNA sequence: TGTGCCAGCAGCCACAGCGCGGACCCTAGCACAGATACGCAGTATTTT.

This clonotype was counted only a few times. The V gene is TRBV29-1, the J gene TRBJ2-1; 12 positions match TRBD2. This CDR3 contains 13 residues. Trimming removed 7 bases from V and 8 bases from J; junction bases left unmatched: 6. The germline V gene has CDR1 SQVTM and CDR2 ANQGSEA. For the CDR3, the DNA is TGCAGCGCTAGCGGGAGGGCCTGGGATGAGCAGTTCTTC. This translates into CSASGRAWDEQFF.

J is TRBJ2-5 and V is TRBV20-1; D may be TRBD1 (5 bases). Germline V gene data show CDR1 as DFQATT and CDR2 as SNEGSKA (reference sequence). The CDR3 runs 13 residues. Trimming pared 8 bases from V and 4 bases from J, leaving 17 bases between. Here the CDR3 DNA reads TGCAGTTCGGAAGGGGTAGGGCCAGAGACCCAGTACTTC. Encoded protein: CSSEGVGPETQYF.

CDR3 sequence (DNA): TGCAGTGCTAAACCTAGACTAGTCAACGAGATCGGCGAGCAGTACTTC. Translating it yields CSAKPRLVNEIGEQYF. The V and J genes are TRBV20-1 and TRBJ2-7; possibly TRBD2 for D (6 bases). CDR1 is DFQATT, CDR2 SNEGSKA, per germline (reference sequence). The CDR3 has 16 amino acids. Trimming took 4 bases from V and 6 from J, leaving 25 bases between them.

This clonotype was seen only a few times. The V gene is TRBV20-1, the J gene TRBJ2-4, with D tentatively TRBD1 (6 bases). The ends were cut back, 7 bases at V and 1 base at J, with 14 bases in the middle. Germline V gene lookup returns CDR1 DFQATT and CDR2 SNEGSKA (reference sequence). The CDR3 has 14 amino acids. CDR3 in amino acids: CSGSFDRAKNIQYF. CDR3 bases: TGCAGTGGGTCTTTTGACAGGGCCAAAAACATTCAGTACTTC.

This clonotype was observed a handful of times. The chain uses TRBV15 and TRBJ2-5; D not resolved. Germline V gene sequence: CDR1 LNHNV, CDR2 YYDKDF (reference sequence). The CDR3 loop spans 13 amino acids. Trimming left V 1 base short and J 4 bases short, with 7 bases between. CDR3 in DNA: TGTGCCACCAGCAGAGTTCAGGTAGAGACCCAGTACTTC. Its protein is CATSRVQVETQYF.

This chain links TRBV27 with TRBJ1-2; D is unclear. Deletions cut 0 bases from V and 8 bases from J, with 16 bases between. Per the germline V gene, CDR1 is MNHEY and CDR2 is SMNVEV (reference sequence). The CDR3 contains 15 residues. Here the CDR3 DNA reads TGTGCCAGCAGTTTATCTCTGGGAGAACTATGGGGCTACACCTTC. Translation gives CASSLSLGELWGYTF.

This chain links TRBV19 with TRBJ2-3, with D perhaps TRBD1 or TRBD2 (5 bases each). Trimming shortened V by 3 bases and J by 6 bases, and 13 bases separated the two germline ends. Looked up from germline, CDR1 is LNHDA and CDR2 is SQIVND (reference sequence). CDR3 length: 14 amino acids. The CDR3 DNA reads TGTGCCAGTAGTATGGGGCCCTGGGAGGATACGCAGTATTTT. Translated, it gives CASSMGPWEDTQYF. Drawing the rest from reference TRBV19 and TRBJ2-3, the complete variable domain is DGGITQSPKYLFRKEGQNVTLSCEQNLNHDAMYWYRQDPGQGLRLIYYSQIVNDFQKGDIAEGYSVSREKKESFPLTVTSAQKNPTAFYLCASSMGPWEDTQYFGPGTRLTVL.

The rearrangement uses TRBV6-2 or TRBV6-3 and TRBJ2-4; the match to TRBD2 covers 10 bases. Germline V gene lookup returns CDR1 MNHEY and CDR2 SVGEGT. CDR3 length: 17 residues. The V segment lost 4 bases and the J segment 3 bases; nucleotides outside the gene matches: 9. CDR3 loop: CASSSTSGIPLKNIQYF. CDR3 DNA: TGTGCCAGCAGTTCTACTAGCGGGATTCCCCTCAAAAACATTCAGTACTTC.

J is TRBJ1-5 and V is TRBV20-1; 7 bases match TRBD1. The CDR3 contains 15 residues. With V trimmed by 4 bases and J by 3 bases, 9 bases remained unmatched. Germline V gives CDR1 DFQATT, CDR2 SNEGSKA (reference sequence). The chain's CDR3 is CSATEGASNNQPQHF. CDR3 DNA sequence: TGCAGTGCTACCGAGGGGGCTTCTAACAATCAGCCCCAGCATTTT.

CDR3 amino acids: CASSQELAGGGQETQYF. CDR3 DNA sequence: TGTGCCAGCAGCCAAGAATTAGCGGGAGGTGGGCAAGAGACCCAGTACTTC. The chain has TRBV3-1 and TRBJ2-5; 10 nucleotides match TRBD2. The germline CDR1 and CDR2 sequences are LGHDT and YNNKEL (reference sequence). Unmatched junction bases numbered 6, after V lost 0 bases and J lost 2 bases. The CDR3 consists of 17 residues.

V gene TRBV7-2 combines with J gene TRBJ1-4; D ambiguous. CDR1 SGHTA and CDR2 FQGNSA come from the germline V gene. The CDR3 length is 13 residues. V lost 2 bases and J 5 bases, leaving 6 bases between the germline ends. The CDR3 spells CASSLTQNEKLFF. The DNA for the CDR3 is TGTGCCAGCAGCTTAACACAAAATGAAAAACTGTTTTTT. Looking up the rest from reference TRBV7-2 and TRBJ1-4 gives the full variable domain: GAGVSQSPSNKVTEKGKDVELRCDPISGHTALYWYRQSLGQGLEFLIYFQGNSAPDKSGLPSDRFSAERTGGSVSTLTIQRTQQEDSAVYLCASSLTQNEKLFFGSGTQLSVL.

This sequence joins TRBV10-3 and TRBJ2-3; D not resolved. V was pared by 2 bases and J by 2 bases, with 11 bases between. This CDR3 spans 15 amino acids. Germline values: CDR1 ENHRY, CDR2 SYGVKD. The CDR3 bases are TGTGCCATCAGTGAGCCCGGCACCTACACAGATACGCAGTATTTT. It yields the protein CAISEPGTYTDTQYF.

This chain connects TRBV20-1 to TRBJ1-1; 10 bases are shared with TRBD1. The CDR3 contains 12 residues. V was pared by 5 bases and J by 4 bases, with 1 base of the junction left unmatched. From germline, CDR1 is DFQATT and CDR2 SNEGSKA (reference sequence). CDR3 nucleotides: TGCAGTGCTGGACAGGGGGTCACTGAAGCTTTCTTT. This encodes CSAGQGVTEAFF.

The genes are TRBV3-1 and TRBJ2-1, with 10 bases identical to TRBD2. The CDR3 sequence is 17 residues long. Per germline, CDR1 LGHDT and CDR2 YNNKEL (reference sequence). J lost 5 bases, V lost 2 bases, and 9 bases had no gene match. The CDR3, as DNA: TGTGCCAGCAGCCAACAATTAACTAGCGGGATCCACAATGAGCAGTTCTTC. Encoded protein: CASSQQLTSGIHNEQFF.

Only a few counts were recorded for this clonotype. The rearrangement joins TRBV9 to TRBJ2-1; 7 nucleotides match TRBD2. Germline lookup yields CDR1 SGDLS and CDR2 YYNGEE. The CDR3 totals 16 residues. V dropped 0 bases and J dropped 8; count of bases not matched to a gene: 11. Written as DNA, the CDR3 is TGTGCCAGCAGCGTAGATGAGGCGGGAGTTCGGCATGAGCAGTTCTTC. It yields the protein CASSVDEAGVRHEQFF.

The chain combines TRBV28 with TRBJ2-5; D remains unclear. V gave up 2 bases and J gave up 6 bases, with 10 bases separating them. The CDR3 runs to 13 residues. CDR1 MDHEN and CDR2 SYDVKM come from the germline V gene. The CDR3 loop reads CASSLVGLQTQYF. CDR3 coding DNA: TGTGCCAGCAGTTTAGTGGGGTTGCAGACCCAGTACTTC.

J is TRBJ2-5 and V is TRBV3-1; no clear D. This CDR3 is built from 15 residues. Looked up from germline, CDR1 is LGHDT and CDR2 is YNNKEL (reference sequence). V was trimmed by 0 bases and J by 4 bases, leaving 12 bases between them. CDR3 sequence: CASSQDLTSRETQYF. DNA for the CDR3: TGTGCCAGCAGCCAAGATCTAACTTCTAGAGAGACCCAGTACTTC.

The chain carries TRBV20-1 and TRBJ1-4; TRBD1 aligns across 9 bases. The germline V gene has CDR1 DFQATT and CDR2 SNEGSKA (reference sequence). With V trimmed by 6 bases and J by 5 bases, 10 bases remained unmatched. The CDR3 is 15 amino acids. The CDR3 DNA follows: TGCAGTGCAAAGGACAGGGGATTCTCGAATGAAAAACTGTTTTTT. Its protein is CSAKDRGFSNEKLFF.

This rearrangement joins TRBV29-1 to TRBJ1-2; D uncertain. V was trimmed by 7 bases and J by 4 bases, leaving 10 bases between them. Germline values: CDR1 SQVTM, CDR2 ANQGSEA. The CDR3 contains 11 residues. CDR3 bases: TGCAGCGCCTTCGGCCCCTATGGCTACACCTTC. Translating it yields CSAFGPYGYTF. The variable domain in full, completed from reference TRBV29-1 and TRBJ1-2, reads SAVISQKPSRDICQRGTSLTIQCQVDSQVTMMFWYRQQPGQSLTLIATANQGSEATYESGFVIDKFPISRPNLTFSTLTVSNMSPEDSSIYLCSAFGPYGYTFGSGTRLTVV.

The chain joins TRBV15 to TRBJ2-5, with 7 bases aligning to TRBD2. This CDR3 contains 16 residues. Germline-derived CDR1 and CDR2 are LNHNV and YYDKDF (reference sequence). Trimming at V came to 0 bases and at J to 11 bases, leaving 15 bases not matched to a gene. For the CDR3, the DNA is TGTGCCACCAGCAGAGATCCGGGAGGCCGAGTCAATGAGCAGTACTTC. This codes for CATSRDPGGRVNEQYF.

This clonotype came up a few times. The rearrangement uses TRBV6-4 and TRBJ2-5; D call uncertain. There are 14 residues in the CDR3. Trimming pared 2 bases from V and 2 bases from J, leaving 9 bases between. Germline CDR1 MRHNA, CDR2 SNTAGT. For the CDR3, the DNA is TGTGCCAGCAGTGACGGCCCGGAACAAGAGACCCAGTACTTC. Its translation: CASSDGPEQETQYF.

The chain carries TRBV4-1 and TRBJ2-1, with 12 bases aligning to TRBD2. J lost 5 bases, V lost 0 bases, and 5 bases had no gene match. The CDR3 has 17 residues. CDR1 MGHRA and CDR2 YSYEKL come from the germline V gene. Here the CDR3 DNA reads TGCGCCAGCAGCCAAGATATTCTAGCGGGGGGGAACAATGAGCAGTTCTTC. Its translation is CASSQDILAGGNNEQFF.

The chain employs TRBV27 and TRBJ2-7; a possible D gene is TRBD2 (5 bases). Near its end, the DNA agrees better with TRBJ2-5, so the J call may be wrong. Germline V gene data show CDR1 as MNHEY and CDR2 as SMNVEV (reference sequence). The CDR3 spans 14 residues. The CDR3 reads CASKTEAARETQYF. In nucleotides, the CDR3 is TGTGCCAGCAAAACAGAAGCGGCAAGGGAGACCCAGTACTTC.

The genes are TRBV2 and TRBJ2-1; 8 nucleotides match TRBD1. Germline V gene lookup returns CDR1 SNHLY and CDR2 FYNNEI. The CDR3 has 14 amino acids. With V trimmed by 8 bases and J by 7 bases, 10 bases remained unmatched. CDR3 in DNA: TGTGCCAGCTGTCTGGGGACAGGCATTAATGAGCAGTTCTTC. Its protein is CASCLGTGINEQFF.